Listed here are 7 T cell receptor beta chains from one sample, sequenced in a study of T cells after posttransplantation cyclophosphamide. Clones were read by immunoSEQ multiplex PCR, and TCRdb kept only the in-frame ones, dropping some. The table shows 9,500 to 10,000 clones, with over 75% occurring only once. Sampled 1 year posttransplant, controls received myeloablative marrow transplants, methotrexate and a calcineurin inhibitor. Source: PBMCs, taken after an allogeneic stem cell transplant with a calcineurin inhibitor and methotrexate. The receptor set was obtained from a male patient in his thirties who received an allogeneic stem cell transplant from an unrelated donor, was CMV-positive, and had no GVHD. Part of the T cell pool may stem from the graft donor.

The chain recombines TRBV7-2 with TRBJ2-1; no clear D gene. The V end was cut by 3 bases, the J end by 2 bases, with 11 bases between. Germline V gives CDR1 SGHTA, CDR2 FQGNSA. CDR3 length: 15 amino acids. CDR3 sequence: CASSFDLGPYNEQFF. CDR3 bases: TGTGCCAGCAGCTTCGACCTAGGTCCCTACAATGAGCAGTTCTTC.

The J gene is TRBJ2-7, the V gene TRBV28; TRBD1 agrees at 10 bases. This CDR3 comprises 15 residues. Trimming at V came to 10 bases and at J to 2 bases, leaving 11 bases not matched to a gene. Germline V gene sequence: CDR1 MDHEN, CDR2 SYDVKM. The CDR3 bases are TGTGCCACCTTCCCGGGGGGGACAGGGGCCTACGAGCAGTACTTC. Amino acid sequence: CATFPGGTGAYEQYF.

The chain has TRBV5-1 and TRBJ2-1; 11 nucleotides agree with TRBD2. From germline, CDR1 is SGHRS and CDR2 YFSETQ. The trim removed 4 bases at V and 2 bases at J, leaving 5 bases unmatched. The CDR3 has 16 residues. The DNA of the CDR3 is TGCGCCAGCAGCCCCCTGACTAGCGGGACCTACAATGAGCAGTTCTTC. Translating gives CASSPLTSGTYNEQFF.

This chain connects TRBV7-2 to TRBJ2-7; TRBD2 aligns across 7 bases. J gave up 0 bases and V 0 bases, and 8 bases lay outside the gene matches. In germline, CDR1 is SGHTA, CDR2 FQGNSA. This CDR3 comprises 17 residues. CDR3 sequence reads: CASSLAGGDYSSYEQYF. DNA for the CDR3: TGTGCCAGCAGCTTAGCAGGTGGGGACTACAGCTCCTACGAGCAGTACTTC.

The chain carries TRBV5-4 and TRBJ2-5, with 12 bases aligning to TRBD2. This CDR3 region has 15 residues. The germline V gene encodes CDR1 SGHNT and CDR2 YYREEE (reference sequence). V was pared by 4 bases and J by 1 base, with 2 bases of the junction left unmatched. The CDR3 nucleotides are TGTGCCAGCAGCCTGGGACTAGCGGGCCAAGAGACCCAGTACTTC. Residues: CASSLGLAGQETQYF.

Written as DNA, the CDR3 is TGTGCCAGCAGCTTAGATGGCGTACGGACAGTTGGAAACACCATATATTTT. Amino acid sequence: CASSLDGVRTVGNTIYF. The rearrangement uses TRBV11-2 and TRBJ1-3; D might be TRBD1 (6 bases). CDR1 and CDR2 (germline): SGHAT, FQNNGV. This CDR3 has 17 amino acids. Between the trimmed V and J ends, which lost 0 bases and 3 bases, there was a span of 15 bases.

This chain uses TRBV2 with TRBJ1-6, with D tentatively TRBD1 (6 bases). CDR1 and CDR2 from the germline V gene are SNHLY and FYNNEI. V was pared by 7 bases and J by 9 bases, with 19 bases between. The length of the CDR3 is 15 residues. The CDR3 protein is CASNPLWGGGSPLHF. CDR3 DNA: TGTGCCAGCAACCCCCTGTGGGGGGGCGGTTCACCCCTCCACTTT.